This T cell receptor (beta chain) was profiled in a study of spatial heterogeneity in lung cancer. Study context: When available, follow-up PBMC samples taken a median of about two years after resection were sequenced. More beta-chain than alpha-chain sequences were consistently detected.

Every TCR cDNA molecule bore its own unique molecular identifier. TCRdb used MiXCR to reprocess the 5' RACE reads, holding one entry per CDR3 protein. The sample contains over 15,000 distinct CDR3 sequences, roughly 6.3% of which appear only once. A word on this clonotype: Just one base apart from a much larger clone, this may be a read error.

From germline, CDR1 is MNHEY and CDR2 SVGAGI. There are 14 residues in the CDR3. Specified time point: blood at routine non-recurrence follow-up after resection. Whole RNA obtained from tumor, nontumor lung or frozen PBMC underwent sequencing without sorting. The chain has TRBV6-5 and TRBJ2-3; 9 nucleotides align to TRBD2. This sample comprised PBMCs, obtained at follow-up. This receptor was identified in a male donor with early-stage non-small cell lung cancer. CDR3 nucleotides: TGTACCAGCAGTCTAGCGGGGCTCACAGATACGCAGTATTTT. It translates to CTSSLAGLTDTQYF.